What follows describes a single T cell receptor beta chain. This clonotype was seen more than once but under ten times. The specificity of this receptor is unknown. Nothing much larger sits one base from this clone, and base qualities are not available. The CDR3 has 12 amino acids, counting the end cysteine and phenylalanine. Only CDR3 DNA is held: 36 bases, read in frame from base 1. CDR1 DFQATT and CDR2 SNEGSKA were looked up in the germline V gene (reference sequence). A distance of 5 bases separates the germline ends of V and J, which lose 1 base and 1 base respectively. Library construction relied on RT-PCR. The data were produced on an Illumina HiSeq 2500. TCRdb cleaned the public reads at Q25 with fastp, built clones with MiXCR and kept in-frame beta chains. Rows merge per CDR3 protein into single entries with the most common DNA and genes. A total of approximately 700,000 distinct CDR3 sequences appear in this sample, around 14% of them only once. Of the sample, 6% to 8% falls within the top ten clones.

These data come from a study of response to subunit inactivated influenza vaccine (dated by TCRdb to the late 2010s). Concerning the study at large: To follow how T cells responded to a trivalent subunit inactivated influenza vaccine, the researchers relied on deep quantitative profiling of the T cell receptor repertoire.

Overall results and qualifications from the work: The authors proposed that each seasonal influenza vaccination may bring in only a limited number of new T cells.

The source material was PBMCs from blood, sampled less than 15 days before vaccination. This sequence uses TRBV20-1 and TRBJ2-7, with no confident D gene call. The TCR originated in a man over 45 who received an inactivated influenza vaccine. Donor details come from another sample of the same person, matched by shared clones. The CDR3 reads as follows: CSARVLSYEQYF. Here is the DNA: TGCAGTGCTAGAGTACTGTCCTACGAGCAGTACTTC.